This is a list of T cell receptor beta chains from one sample in a study of blood T cell repertoires in COVID-19. Using immunoSEQ multiplex PCR, the repertoire was profiled, and TCRdb retains in-frame clones only, with some absent. The profile shows about 100,000 clones, about 89% of them singletons. The sequenced sample was peripheral blood. Receptors were obtained from a man aged 50-60 years with active COVID-19. The conserved cysteine and the conserved F or W are not part of the CDR3 here. A D gene is named only where the DNA matches it firmly.

TRBV3-1/TRBV3-2,TRBD1,14,ASSQDRTGGDQPQH
TRBV6-5,.,12,ASSRGRGNSPLH
TRBV25-1,TRBD2,15,ASSLTLAGRSTDTQY
TRBV7-9,.,17,ASSLRGYPTSTSSNEQF
TRBV27,TRBD2,13,ASRGLAGGYNEQF
TRBV4-2,TRBD1,12,ASRSGQANTEAF
TRBV9,.,13,ASSVGPGSTDTQY
TRBV18,.,13,ASSQRQNMNTEAF
TRBV5-1,.,13,ASNTGDGWQETQY
TRBV7-8,.,13,ASSTRRTRDSPLH
TRBV18,TRBD1,14,ASSPRTGESYNEQF
TRBV11-2,TRBD1,15,ASSLDGRGTGLREQY
TRBV3-1/TRBV3-2,TRBD1,13,ASSPGNRGFWKQY